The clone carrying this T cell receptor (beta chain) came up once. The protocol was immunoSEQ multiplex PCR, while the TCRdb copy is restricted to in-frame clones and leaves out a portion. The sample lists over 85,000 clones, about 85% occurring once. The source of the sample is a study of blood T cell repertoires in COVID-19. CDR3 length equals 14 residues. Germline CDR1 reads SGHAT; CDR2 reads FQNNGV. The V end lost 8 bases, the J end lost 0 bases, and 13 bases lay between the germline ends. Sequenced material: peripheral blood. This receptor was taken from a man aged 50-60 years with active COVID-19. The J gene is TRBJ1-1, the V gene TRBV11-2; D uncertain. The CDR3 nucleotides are TGTGCCAGCGGCCCGGAGGTTATGAACACTGAAGCTTTCTTT. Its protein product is CASGPEVMNTEAFF.